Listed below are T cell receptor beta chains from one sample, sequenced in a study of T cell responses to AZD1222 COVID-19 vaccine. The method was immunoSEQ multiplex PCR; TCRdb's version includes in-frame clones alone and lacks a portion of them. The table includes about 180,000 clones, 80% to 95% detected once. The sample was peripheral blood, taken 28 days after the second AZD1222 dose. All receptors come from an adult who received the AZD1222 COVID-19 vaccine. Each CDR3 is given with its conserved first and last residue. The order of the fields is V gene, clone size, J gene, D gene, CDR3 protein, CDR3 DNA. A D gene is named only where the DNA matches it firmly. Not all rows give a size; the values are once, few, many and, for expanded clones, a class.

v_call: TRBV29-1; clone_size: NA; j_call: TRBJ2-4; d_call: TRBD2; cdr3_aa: CSVDLAGGPAKNIQYF; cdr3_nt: TGCAGCGTTGATCTAGCGGGAGGGCCGGCCAAAAACATTCAGTACTTC
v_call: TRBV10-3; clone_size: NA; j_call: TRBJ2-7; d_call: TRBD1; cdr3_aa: CAINPGQNPYEQYF; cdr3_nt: TGTGCCATCAATCCGGGACAGAACCCCTACGAGCAGTACTTC
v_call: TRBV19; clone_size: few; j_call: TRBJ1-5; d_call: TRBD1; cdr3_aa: CASTRGADQPQHF; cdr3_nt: TGTGCCTCTACCAGGGGGGCGGATCAGCCCCAGCATTTT
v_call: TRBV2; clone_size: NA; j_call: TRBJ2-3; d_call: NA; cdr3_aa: CASMELAPTDTQYF; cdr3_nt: TGTGCCAGCATGGAACTAGCCCCCACAGATACGCAGTATTTT
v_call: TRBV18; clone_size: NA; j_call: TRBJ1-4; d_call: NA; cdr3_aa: CASSSLLSTNEKLFF; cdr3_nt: TGTGCCAGCTCATCCCTGCTGTCAACTAATGAAAAACTGTTTTTT
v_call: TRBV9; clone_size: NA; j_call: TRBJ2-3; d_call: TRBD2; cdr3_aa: CASSVARAGRSTDTQYF; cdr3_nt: TGTGCCAGCAGCGTAGCGCGAGCGGGGCGCAGCACAGATACGCAGTATTTT
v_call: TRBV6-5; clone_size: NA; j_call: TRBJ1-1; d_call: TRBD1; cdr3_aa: CASSYRDRVTEAFF; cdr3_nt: TGTGCCAGCAGTTATAGGGACAGGGTGACTGAAGCTTTCTTT
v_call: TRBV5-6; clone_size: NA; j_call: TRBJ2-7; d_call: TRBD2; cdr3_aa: CASSFGSGNSYEQYF; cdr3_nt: TGTGCCAGCAGCTTTGGTAGCGGGAACTCCTACGAGCAGTACTTC
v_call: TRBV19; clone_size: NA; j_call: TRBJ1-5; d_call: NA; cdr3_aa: CASSIRADQPQHF; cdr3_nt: TGTGCCAGTAGTATCCGTGCGGATCAGCCCCAGCATTTT
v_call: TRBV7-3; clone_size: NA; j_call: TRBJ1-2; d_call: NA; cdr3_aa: CASSLRGFDGYTF; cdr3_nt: TGTGCCAGCAGCCTCAGGGGATTTGATGGCTACACCTTC
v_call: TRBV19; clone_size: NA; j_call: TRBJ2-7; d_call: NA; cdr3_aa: CASSIQGYEQYF; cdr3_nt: TGTGCCAGTAGTATTCAGGGATACGAGCAGTACTTC
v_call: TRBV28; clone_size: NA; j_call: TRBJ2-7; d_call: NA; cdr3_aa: CASSGRAGEQYF; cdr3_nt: TGTGCCAGCAGCGGACGTGCGGGGGAGCAGTACTTC
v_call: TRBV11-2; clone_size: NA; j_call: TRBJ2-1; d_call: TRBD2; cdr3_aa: CASSHTSGTSYEQFF; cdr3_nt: TGTGCCAGCAGCCATACGTCAGGGACTAGCTATGAGCAGTTCTTC
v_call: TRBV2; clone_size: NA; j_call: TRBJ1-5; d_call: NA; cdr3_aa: CASKGDSNQPQHF; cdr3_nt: TGTGCCAGCAAGGGGGATAGCAATCAGCCCCAGCATTTT
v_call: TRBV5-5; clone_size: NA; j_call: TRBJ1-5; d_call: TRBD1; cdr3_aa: CASSLNDRVYSNQPQHF; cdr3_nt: TGTGCCAGCAGCTTGAACGACAGGGTTTATAGCAATCAGCCCCAGCATTTT
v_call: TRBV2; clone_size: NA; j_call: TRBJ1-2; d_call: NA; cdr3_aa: CASSEPFPRAGGYTF; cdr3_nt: TGTGCCAGCAGTGAACCCTTCCCTAGGGCCGGGGGCTACACCTTC
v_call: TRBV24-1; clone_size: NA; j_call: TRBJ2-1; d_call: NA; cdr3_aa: CATAGLPSYNEQFF; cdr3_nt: TGTGCCACCGCAGGGTTGCCCAGTTACAATGAGCAGTTCTTC
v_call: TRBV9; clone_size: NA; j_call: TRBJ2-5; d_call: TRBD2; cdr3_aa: CASSAGTNRQETQYF; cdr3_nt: TGTGCCAGCAGCGCCGGGACTAACCGCCAAGAGACCCAGTACTTC
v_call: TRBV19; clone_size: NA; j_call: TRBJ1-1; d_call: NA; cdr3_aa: CASNSDMNTEAFF; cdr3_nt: TGTGCCAGTAACTCTGATATGAACACTGAAGCTTTCTTT
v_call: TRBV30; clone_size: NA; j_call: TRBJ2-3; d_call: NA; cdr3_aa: CAWSVERGSPDTQYF; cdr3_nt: TGTGCCTGGAGTGTAGAGAGGGGGTCCCCGGATACGCAGTATTTT
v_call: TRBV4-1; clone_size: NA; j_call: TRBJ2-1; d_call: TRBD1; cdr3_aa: CASSQDTYPGTGGNEQFF; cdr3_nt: TGCGCCAGCAGCCAAGACACCTATCCGGGGACAGGGGGCAATGAGCAGTTCTTC
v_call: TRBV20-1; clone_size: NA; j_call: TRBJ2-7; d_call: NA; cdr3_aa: CSARVVYEQYF; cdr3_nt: TGCAGTGCTAGAGTAGTTTACGAGCAGTACTTC
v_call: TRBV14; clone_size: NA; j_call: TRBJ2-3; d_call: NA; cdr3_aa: CASSPGFSTDTQYF; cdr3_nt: TGTGCCAGCAGCCCAGGGTTCAGCACAGATACGCAGTATTTT
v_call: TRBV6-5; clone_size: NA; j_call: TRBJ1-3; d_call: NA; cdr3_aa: CASSSQGFGNTIYF; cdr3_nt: TGTGCCAGCAGTTCACAGGGCTTTGGAAACACCATATATTTT
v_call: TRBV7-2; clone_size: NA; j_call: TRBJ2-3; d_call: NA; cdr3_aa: CASRVRGTTDTQYF; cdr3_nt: TGTGCCAGCAGGGTTCGGGGCACCACAGATACGCAGTATTTT
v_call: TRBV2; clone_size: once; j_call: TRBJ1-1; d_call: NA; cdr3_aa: CASSPGTWNTEAFF; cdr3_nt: TGTGCCAGCAGTCCGGGGACTTGGAACACTGAAGCTTTCTTT
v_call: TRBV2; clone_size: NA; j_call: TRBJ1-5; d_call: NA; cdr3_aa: CASSPQGDSNQPQHF; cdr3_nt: TGTGCCAGCAGCCCCCAGGGAGATAGCAATCAGCCCCAGCATTTT
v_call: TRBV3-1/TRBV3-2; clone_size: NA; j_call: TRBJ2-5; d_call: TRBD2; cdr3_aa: CASSQPLGGLAGGETQYF; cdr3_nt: TGTGCCAGCAGCCAACCCTTAGGGGGACTAGCGGGAGGAGAGACCCAGTACTTC
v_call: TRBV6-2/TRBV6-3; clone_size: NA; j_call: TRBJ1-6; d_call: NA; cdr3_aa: CASSSSYNSPLHF; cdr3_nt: TGTGCCAGCAGCAGCTCCTATAATTCACCCCTCCACTTT
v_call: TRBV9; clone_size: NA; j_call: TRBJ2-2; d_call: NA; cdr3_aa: CASSVGATRAGELFF; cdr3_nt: TGTGCCAGCAGCGTAGGTGCCACTCGAGCGGGGGAGCTGTTTTTT
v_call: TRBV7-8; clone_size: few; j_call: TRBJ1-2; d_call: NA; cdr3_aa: CASSHGVNYGYTF; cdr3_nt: TGTGCCAGCAGCCATGGCGTTAACTATGGCTACACCTTC
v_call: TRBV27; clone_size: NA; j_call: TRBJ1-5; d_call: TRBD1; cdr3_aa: CASTPQFSATGTASNQPQHF; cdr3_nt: TGTGCCAGCACCCCGCAATTCTCGGCAACCGGGACAGCTAGCAATCAGCCCCAGCATTTT
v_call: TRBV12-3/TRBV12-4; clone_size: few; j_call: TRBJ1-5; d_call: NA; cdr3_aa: CASSLRGLQPQHF; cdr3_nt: TGTGCCAGCAGTTTAAGGGGATTGCAGCCCCAGCATTTT
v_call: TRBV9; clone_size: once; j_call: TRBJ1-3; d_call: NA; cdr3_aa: CASSVARDYSGNTIYF; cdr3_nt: TGTGCCAGCAGCGTAGCTCGGGATTACTCTGGAAACACCATATATTTT
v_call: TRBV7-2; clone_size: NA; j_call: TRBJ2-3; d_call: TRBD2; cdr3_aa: CASSLGRLADPTPDTQYF; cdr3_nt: TGTGCCAGCAGCTTAGGTCGGCTAGCGGATCCCACCCCAGATACGCAGTATTTT